These T cell receptor beta chains were read from a single sample in a study of blood T cell repertoires in COVID-19. Method: immunoSEQ multiplex PCR; TCRdb's copy keeps in-frame clones and lacks some. Found here are about 40,000 clones, approximately 80% of them singletons; the top ten hold approximately 2.5%. The material sequenced was peripheral blood. These receptors were collected from a woman aged 55 to 70 with acute or convalescent COVID-19. CDR3s include the opening cysteine and the closing phenylalanine or tryptophan. Fields, in order: J gene, clone size, D gene, V gene, CDR3 DNA, CDR3 protein. D genes are given only for firm matches. Clone size is not always given. Where it is, it says once, few, many or a class for expanded clones.

j_call: TRBJ2-7
clone_size: once
d_call: TRBD1
v_call: TRBV3-1/TRBV3-2
cdr3_nt: TGTGCCAGCAGCCAAAGGAGGGGCCGACAGGGGGAGTTCGAGCAGTACTTC
cdr3_aa: CASSQRRGRQGEFEQYF

j_call: TRBJ2-7
clone_size: few
d_call: .
v_call: TRBV12-3/TRBV12-4
cdr3_nt: TGTGCCAGCAGACAGGCTGTCTCCTACGAGCAGTACTTC
cdr3_aa: CASRQAVSYEQYF

j_call: TRBJ2-1
clone_size: .
d_call: TRBD2
v_call: TRBV9
cdr3_nt: TGTGCCAGCAGCCCCCAGCGGGAGTTCTACAATGAGCAGTTCTTC
cdr3_aa: CASSPQREFYNEQFF

j_call: TRBJ2-7
clone_size: .
d_call: .
v_call: TRBV7-8
cdr3_nt: TGTGCCAGCAGCTTATGGGGCCAAGCCTACGAGCAGTACTTC
cdr3_aa: CASSLWGQAYEQYF

j_call: TRBJ2-2
clone_size: .
d_call: TRBD1
v_call: TRBV5-4
cdr3_nt: TGTGCCAGCAGCCGGGACAGGGGAAAAACCGGGGAGCTGTTTTTT
cdr3_aa: CASSRDRGKTGELFF

j_call: TRBJ1-2
clone_size: .
d_call: .
v_call: TRBV9
cdr3_nt: TGTGCCAGCAGCGTAACGCCCAAGAGCGATAACTATGGCTACACCTTC
cdr3_aa: CASSVTPKSDNYGYTF

j_call: TRBJ2-7
clone_size: .
d_call: TRBD1
v_call: TRBV3-1/TRBV3-2
cdr3_nt: TGTGCCAGCTCCGACAGGGCCGAGCAGTACTTC
cdr3_aa: CASSDRAEQYF

j_call: TRBJ1-2
clone_size: .
d_call: .
v_call: TRBV6-1
cdr3_nt: TGTGCCAGCAGTGAAGCCCCCGGGAAAAGCTATGGCTACACCTTC
cdr3_aa: CASSEAPGKSYGYTF

j_call: TRBJ2-7
clone_size: few
d_call: TRBD1
v_call: TRBV7-2
cdr3_nt: TGTGCCAGCAGTCGGACCGGGACAGCCTCCTACGAGCAGTACTTC
cdr3_aa: CASSRTGTASYEQYF

j_call: TRBJ1-6
clone_size: once
d_call: TRBD1
v_call: TRBV3-1/TRBV3-2
cdr3_nt: TGTGCCAGCAGCCACGTACAGGGGGGTAATTCACCCCTCCACTTT
cdr3_aa: CASSHVQGGNSPLHF

j_call: TRBJ1-5
clone_size: once
d_call: .
v_call: TRBV19
cdr3_nt: TGTGCCAGTAGTATAGCGCGGGGGCGGAGAGGCAATCAGCCCCAGCATTTT
cdr3_aa: CASSIARGRRGNQPQHF

j_call: TRBJ2-2
clone_size: .
d_call: TRBD1
v_call: TRBV5-5
cdr3_nt: TGTGCCAGCCGGAGGGACAGGGTGAACACCGGGGAGCTGTTTTTT
cdr3_aa: CASRRDRVNTGELFF

j_call: TRBJ2-7
clone_size: once
d_call: TRBD1
v_call: TRBV5-6
cdr3_nt: TGTGCCAGCAGCTTGCCCGGGACAGGGCAATCCTACGAGCAGTACTTC
cdr3_aa: CASSLPGTGQSYEQYF

j_call: TRBJ2-5
clone_size: .
d_call: TRBD2
v_call: TRBV9
cdr3_nt: TGTGCCAGCAGCTTTAGCGGGGGGCACCAAGAGACCCAGTACTTC
cdr3_aa: CASSFSGGHQETQYF

j_call: TRBJ2-7
clone_size: once
d_call: .
v_call: TRBV15
cdr3_nt: TGTGCCACCAGCAGAGATCATTCGGCAGGTCTGGGTGAGCAGTACTTC
cdr3_aa: CATSRDHSAGLGEQYF

j_call: TRBJ1-3
clone_size: few
d_call: .
v_call: TRBV19
cdr3_nt: TGTGCCAGGCTAGTGGACACCATATATTTT
cdr3_aa: CARLVDTIYF

j_call: TRBJ1-1
clone_size: .
d_call: .
v_call: TRBV7-9
cdr3_nt: TGTGCCAGCAGCTTGAGGCCGACTCTGAACACTGAAGCTTTCTTT
cdr3_aa: CASSLRPTLNTEAFF

j_call: TRBJ2-2
clone_size: .
d_call: .
v_call: TRBV6-5
cdr3_nt: TGTGCCAGCAGTTCTCACAGGCTCACCGGGGAGCTGTTTTTT
cdr3_aa: CASSSHRLTGELFF

j_call: TRBJ2-7
clone_size: few
d_call: TRBD2
v_call: TRBV30
cdr3_nt: TGTGCCTGGAGTCAGACTAGCGGGAGGGACGAGCAGTACTTC
cdr3_aa: CAWSQTSGRDEQYF

j_call: TRBJ2-2
clone_size: .
d_call: .
v_call: TRBV30
cdr3_nt: TGTGCCTGGAGTGTACAGATGAACACCGGGGAGCTGTTTTTT
cdr3_aa: CAWSVQMNTGELFF

j_call: TRBJ2-7
clone_size: .
d_call: TRBD2
v_call: TRBV11-2
cdr3_nt: TGTGCCAGCAGCTCGGGGGGGTACGAGCAGTACTTC
cdr3_aa: CASSSGGYEQYF

j_call: TRBJ2-3
clone_size: .
d_call: TRBD2
v_call: TRBV11-2
cdr3_nt: TGTGCCAGCAGCGCCGGACTAGCGGGAGGTGGTGGAGATACGCAGTATTTT
cdr3_aa: CASSAGLAGGGGDTQYF

j_call: TRBJ2-7
clone_size: few
d_call: .
v_call: TRBV7-8
cdr3_nt: TGTGCCAGCAGCTTATCTGCTAGCTCCTACGAGCAGTACTTC
cdr3_aa: CASSLSASSYEQYF

j_call: TRBJ1-2
clone_size: .
d_call: .
v_call: TRBV18
cdr3_nt: TGTGCCAGCTCACTTCCCGGGTTCCCGGCCGCTGGCTACACCTTC
cdr3_aa: CASSLPGFPAAGYTF

j_call: TRBJ2-1
clone_size: .
d_call: .
v_call: TRBV28
cdr3_nt: TGTGCCAGCAGCCCGGGGGTGGGTATTGAGCAGTTCTTC
cdr3_aa: CASSPGVGIEQFF

j_call: TRBJ1-2
clone_size: .
d_call: .
v_call: TRBV10-2
cdr3_nt: TGCGCCAGCAGTGAGTCTGTTTTTGGGCAGAAGAATGGCTACACCTTC
cdr3_aa: CASSESVFGQKNGYTF

j_call: TRBJ2-7
clone_size: .
d_call: TRBD1
v_call: TRBV2
cdr3_nt: TGTGCCAGCAGTGGTCGGACAGGGGGCTCCTACGAGCAGTACTTC
cdr3_aa: CASSGRTGGSYEQYF

j_call: TRBJ2-3
clone_size: .
d_call: TRBD2
v_call: TRBV9
cdr3_nt: TGTGCCAGCAGCTCCCTAGCGGGGTTAAGCACAGATACGCAGTATTTT
cdr3_aa: CASSSLAGLSTDTQYF

j_call: TRBJ1-2
clone_size: .
d_call: .
v_call: TRBV12-3/TRBV12-4
cdr3_nt: TGTGCCAGCAGTTGGGGGGAATACAGCTACACCTTC
cdr3_aa: CASSWGEYSYTF

j_call: TRBJ2-1
clone_size: once
d_call: TRBD2
v_call: TRBV18
cdr3_nt: TGTGCCAGCTCTCACACTAGCGGGTCCTACAATGAGCAGTTCTTC
cdr3_aa: CASSHTSGSYNEQFF

j_call: TRBJ1-4
clone_size: .
d_call: .
v_call: TRBV24-1
cdr3_nt: TGTGCCACCAGTGACGGAGATAATGAAAAACTGTTTTTT
cdr3_aa: CATSDGDNEKLFF

j_call: TRBJ1-2
clone_size: .
d_call: .
v_call: TRBV6-5
cdr3_nt: TGTGCCAGCAGTTATGCGCCCCAGGGCAGCTATGGCTACACCTTC
cdr3_aa: CASSYAPQGSYGYTF

j_call: TRBJ1-2
clone_size: once
d_call: TRBD1
v_call: TRBV9
cdr3_nt: TGTGCCAGCAGCGCGGGACAGGGGGCAGGTGGCTACACCTTC
cdr3_aa: CASSAGQGAGGYTF

j_call: TRBJ2-5
clone_size: .
d_call: .
v_call: TRBV30
cdr3_nt: TGTGCCTGGATTGGGAGGACGGGGACCCAGTACTTC
cdr3_aa: CAWIGRTGTQYF

j_call: TRBJ2-7
clone_size: .
d_call: .
v_call: TRBV10-2
cdr3_nt: TGCGCCAGCACCTCGGCGGCTACCTCCTACGAGCAGTACTTC
cdr3_aa: CASTSAATSYEQYF

j_call: TRBJ2-3
clone_size: once
d_call: .
v_call: TRBV9
cdr3_nt: TGTGCCAGCGGCCTAGCAACAGATACGCAGTATTTT
cdr3_aa: CASGLATDTQYF

j_call: TRBJ1-1
clone_size: few
d_call: .
v_call: TRBV10-3
cdr3_nt: TGTGCTACCCGGGGCACTGAAGCTTTCTTT
cdr3_aa: CATRGTEAFF

j_call: TRBJ1-4
clone_size: .
d_call: TRBD1
v_call: TRBV6-5
cdr3_nt: TGTGCCAGCAAGAGGACAGGGTTGGAGGGTGAAAAACTGTTTTTT
cdr3_aa: CASKRTGLEGEKLFF

j_call: TRBJ1-5
clone_size: .
d_call: .
v_call: TRBV19
cdr3_nt: TGTGCCAGTAGTATCCCGACAGGTCGGAATCAGCCCCAGCATTTT
cdr3_aa: CASSIPTGRNQPQHF

j_call: TRBJ2-1
clone_size: .
d_call: TRBD2
v_call: TRBV5-4
cdr3_nt: TGTGCCAGCAGCCCTACTAGCGGGGGAAAATACAATGAGCAGTTCTTC
cdr3_aa: CASSPTSGGKYNEQFF

j_call: TRBJ1-6
clone_size: few
d_call: .
v_call: TRBV18
cdr3_nt: TGTGCCAGCTCACCAGTCCAGGTCAATAATTCACCCCTCCACTTT
cdr3_aa: CASSPVQVNNSPLHF

j_call: TRBJ1-3
clone_size: .
d_call: TRBD1
v_call: TRBV27
cdr3_nt: TGTGCCAGCAGTGCAAAACCGGGACAGCTCTCTGGAAACACCATATATTTT
cdr3_aa: CASSAKPGQLSGNTIYF